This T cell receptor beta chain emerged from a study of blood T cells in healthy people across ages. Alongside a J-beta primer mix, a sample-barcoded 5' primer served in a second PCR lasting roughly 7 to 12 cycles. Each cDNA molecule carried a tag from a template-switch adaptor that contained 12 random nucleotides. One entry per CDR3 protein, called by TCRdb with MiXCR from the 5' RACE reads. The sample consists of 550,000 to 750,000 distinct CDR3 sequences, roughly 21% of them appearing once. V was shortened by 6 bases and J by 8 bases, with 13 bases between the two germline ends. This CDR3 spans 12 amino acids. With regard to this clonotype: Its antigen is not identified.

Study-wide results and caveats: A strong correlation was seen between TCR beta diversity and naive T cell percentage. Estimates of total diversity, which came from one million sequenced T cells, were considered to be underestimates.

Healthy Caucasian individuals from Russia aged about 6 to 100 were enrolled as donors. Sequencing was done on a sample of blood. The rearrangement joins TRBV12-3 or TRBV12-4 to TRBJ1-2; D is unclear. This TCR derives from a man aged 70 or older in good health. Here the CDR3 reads CASSNKGGGYTF. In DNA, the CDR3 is TGTGCCAGCAGCAACAAGGGAGGCGGCTACACCTTC.